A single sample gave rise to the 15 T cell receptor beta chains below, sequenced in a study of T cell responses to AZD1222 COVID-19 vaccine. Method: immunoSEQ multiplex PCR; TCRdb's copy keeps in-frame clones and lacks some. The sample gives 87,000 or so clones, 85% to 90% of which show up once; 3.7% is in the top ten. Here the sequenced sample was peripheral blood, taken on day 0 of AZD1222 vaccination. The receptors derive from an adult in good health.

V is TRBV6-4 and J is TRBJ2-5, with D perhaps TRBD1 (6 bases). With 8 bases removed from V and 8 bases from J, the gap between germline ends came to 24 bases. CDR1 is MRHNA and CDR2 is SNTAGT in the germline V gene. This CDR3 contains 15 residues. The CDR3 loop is CASHTRGSLSRTQYF. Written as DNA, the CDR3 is TGTGCCAGCCATACAAGGGGGAGCCTTAGTCGAACCCAGTACTTC.

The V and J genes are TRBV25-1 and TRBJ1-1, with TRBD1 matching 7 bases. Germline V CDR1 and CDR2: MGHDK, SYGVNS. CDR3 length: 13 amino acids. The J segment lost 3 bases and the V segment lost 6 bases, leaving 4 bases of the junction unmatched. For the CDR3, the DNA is TGTGCCAGCAGGGGACAGTTGGACACTGAAGCTTTCTTT. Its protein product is CASRGQLDTEAFF.

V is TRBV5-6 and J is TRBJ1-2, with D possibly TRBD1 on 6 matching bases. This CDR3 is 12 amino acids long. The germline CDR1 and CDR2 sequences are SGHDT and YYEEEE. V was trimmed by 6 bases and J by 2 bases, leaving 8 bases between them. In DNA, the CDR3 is TGTGCCAGCAAGGGGGGGAACTATGGCTACACCTTC. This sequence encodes CASKGGNYGYTF.

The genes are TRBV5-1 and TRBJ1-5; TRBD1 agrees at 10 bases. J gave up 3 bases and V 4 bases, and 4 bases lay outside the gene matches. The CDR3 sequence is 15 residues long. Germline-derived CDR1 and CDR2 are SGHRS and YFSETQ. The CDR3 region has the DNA TGCGCCAGCAGCGGCGGGACAGGGGTCAATCAGCCCCAGCATTTT. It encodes CASSGGTGVNQPQHF.

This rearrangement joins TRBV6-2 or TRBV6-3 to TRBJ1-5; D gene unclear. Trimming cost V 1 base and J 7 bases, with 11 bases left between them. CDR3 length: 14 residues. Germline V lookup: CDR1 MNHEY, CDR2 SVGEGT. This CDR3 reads CASSYYPPVQPQHF. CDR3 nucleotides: TGTGCCAGCAGTTACTACCCTCCGGTACAGCCCCAGCATTTT.

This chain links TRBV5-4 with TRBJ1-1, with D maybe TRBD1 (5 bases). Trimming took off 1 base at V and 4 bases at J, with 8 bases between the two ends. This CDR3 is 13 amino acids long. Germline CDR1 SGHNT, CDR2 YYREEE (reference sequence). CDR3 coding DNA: TGTGCCAGCAGCTTGACAGGTTCCACTGAAGCTTTCTTT. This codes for CASSLTGSTEAFF.

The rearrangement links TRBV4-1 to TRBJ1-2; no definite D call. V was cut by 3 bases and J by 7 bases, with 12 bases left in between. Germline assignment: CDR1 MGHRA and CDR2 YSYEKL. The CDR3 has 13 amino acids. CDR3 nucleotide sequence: TGCGCCAGCAGCCATTGGACGAATCCTGGCTACACCTTC. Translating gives CASSHWTNPGYTF.

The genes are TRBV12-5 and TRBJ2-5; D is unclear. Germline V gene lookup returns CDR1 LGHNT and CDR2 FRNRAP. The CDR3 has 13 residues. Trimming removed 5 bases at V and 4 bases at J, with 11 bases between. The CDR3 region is CASGLRPRETQYF. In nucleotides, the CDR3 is TGTGCTAGTGGTCTACGACCCCGAGAGACCCAGTACTTC.

This CDR3 is CATSRVPDREGDEKLFF. In DNA, the CDR3 is TGTGCCACCAGCAGGGTACCTGACAGGGAAGGGGATGAAAAACTGTTTTTT. The rearrangement uses TRBV15 and TRBJ1-4; 7 bases map to TRBD1. This CDR3 region has 17 residues. Germline V gene lookup returns CDR1 LNHNV and CDR2 YYDKDF (reference sequence). V gave up 3 bases and J gave up 6 bases; unmatched junction bases: 13.

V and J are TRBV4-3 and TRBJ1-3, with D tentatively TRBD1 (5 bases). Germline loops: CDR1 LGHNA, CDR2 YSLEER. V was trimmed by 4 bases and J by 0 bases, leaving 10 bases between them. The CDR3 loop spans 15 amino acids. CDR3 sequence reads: CASSPGGSSGNTIYF. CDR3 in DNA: TGCGCCAGCAGCCCCGGGGGAAGCTCTGGAAACACCATATATTTT.

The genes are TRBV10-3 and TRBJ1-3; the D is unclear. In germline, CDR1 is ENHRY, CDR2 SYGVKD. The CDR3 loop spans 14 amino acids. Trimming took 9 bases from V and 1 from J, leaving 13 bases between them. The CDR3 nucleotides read TGTGCCATGGCCCCGGCGGGGTCTGGAAACACCATATATTTT. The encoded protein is CAMAPAGSGNTIYF.

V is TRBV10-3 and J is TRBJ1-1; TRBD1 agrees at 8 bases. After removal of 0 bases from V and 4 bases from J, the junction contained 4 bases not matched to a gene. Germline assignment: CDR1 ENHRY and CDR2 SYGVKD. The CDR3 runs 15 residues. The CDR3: CAISESRGLGTEAFF. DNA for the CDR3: TGTGCCATCAGTGAGTCCAGGGGGCTGGGCACTGAAGCTTTCTTT.

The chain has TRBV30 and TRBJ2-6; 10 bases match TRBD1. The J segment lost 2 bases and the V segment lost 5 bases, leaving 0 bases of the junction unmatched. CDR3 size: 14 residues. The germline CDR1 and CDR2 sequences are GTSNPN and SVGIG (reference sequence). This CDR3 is CAWDRGPGANVLTF. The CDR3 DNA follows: TGTGCCTGGGACAGGGGGCCTGGGGCCAACGTCCTGACTTTC.

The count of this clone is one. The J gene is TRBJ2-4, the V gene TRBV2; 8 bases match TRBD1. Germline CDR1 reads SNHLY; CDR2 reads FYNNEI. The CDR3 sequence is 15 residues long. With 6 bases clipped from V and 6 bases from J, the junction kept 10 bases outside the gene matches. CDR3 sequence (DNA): TGTGCCAGCAGCCTTGGGGACAGGAGCCTAAACATTCAGTACTTC. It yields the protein CASSLGDRSLNIQYF. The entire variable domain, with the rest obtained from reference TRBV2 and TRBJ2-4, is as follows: EPEVTQTPSHQVTQMGQEVILRCVPISNHLYFYWYRQILGQKVEFLVSFYNNEISEKSEIFDDQFSVERPDGSNFTLKIRSTKLEDSAMYFCASSLGDRSLNIQYFGAGTRLSVL.

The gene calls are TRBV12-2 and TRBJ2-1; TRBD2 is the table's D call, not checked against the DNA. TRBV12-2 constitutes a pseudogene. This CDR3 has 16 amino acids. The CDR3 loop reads CASRLSRARGANEQFF. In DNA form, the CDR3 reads TGTGCAAGTCGCTTAAGTCGAGCCCGGGGGGCCAATGAGCAGTTCTTC.